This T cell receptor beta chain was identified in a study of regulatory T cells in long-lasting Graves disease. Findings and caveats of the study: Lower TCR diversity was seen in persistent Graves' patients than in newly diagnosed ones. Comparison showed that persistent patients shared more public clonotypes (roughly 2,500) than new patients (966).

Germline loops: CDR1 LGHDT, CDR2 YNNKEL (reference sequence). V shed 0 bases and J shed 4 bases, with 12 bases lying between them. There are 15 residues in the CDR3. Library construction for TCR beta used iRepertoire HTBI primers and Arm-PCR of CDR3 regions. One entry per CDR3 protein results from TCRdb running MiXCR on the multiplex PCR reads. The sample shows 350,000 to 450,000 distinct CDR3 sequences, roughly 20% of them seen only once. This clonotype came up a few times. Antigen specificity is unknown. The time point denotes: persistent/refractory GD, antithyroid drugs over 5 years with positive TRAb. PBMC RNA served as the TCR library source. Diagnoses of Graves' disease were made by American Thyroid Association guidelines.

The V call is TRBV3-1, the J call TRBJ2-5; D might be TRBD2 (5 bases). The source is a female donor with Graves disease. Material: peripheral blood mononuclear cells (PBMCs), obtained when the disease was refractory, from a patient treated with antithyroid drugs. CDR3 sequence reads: CASSQDDGGRETQYF. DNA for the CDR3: TGTGCCAGCAGCCAAGATGACGGTGGGAGAGAGACCCAGTACTTC.